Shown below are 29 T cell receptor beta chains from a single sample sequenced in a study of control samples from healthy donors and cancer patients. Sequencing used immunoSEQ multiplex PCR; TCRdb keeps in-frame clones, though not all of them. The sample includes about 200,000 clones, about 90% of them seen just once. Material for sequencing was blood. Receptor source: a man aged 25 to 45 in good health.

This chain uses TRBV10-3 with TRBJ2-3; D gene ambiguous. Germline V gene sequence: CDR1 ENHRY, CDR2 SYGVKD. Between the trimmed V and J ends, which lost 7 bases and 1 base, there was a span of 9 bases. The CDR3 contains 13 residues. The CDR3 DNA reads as TGTGCCATCATAGAGGACGGCACAGATACGCAGTATTTT. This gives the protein CAIIEDGTDTQYF.

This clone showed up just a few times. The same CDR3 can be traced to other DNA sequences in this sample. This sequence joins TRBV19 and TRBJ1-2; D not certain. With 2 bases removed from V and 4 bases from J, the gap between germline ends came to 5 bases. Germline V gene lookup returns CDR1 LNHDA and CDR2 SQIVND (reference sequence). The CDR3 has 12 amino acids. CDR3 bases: TGTGCCAGTAGTATACGGAGCTATGGCTACACCTTC. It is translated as CASSIRSYGYTF.

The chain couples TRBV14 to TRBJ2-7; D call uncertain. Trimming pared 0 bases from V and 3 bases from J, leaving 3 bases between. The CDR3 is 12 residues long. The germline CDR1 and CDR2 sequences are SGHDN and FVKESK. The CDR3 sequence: CASSQDRYEQYF. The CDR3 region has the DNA TGTGCCAGCAGCCAAGATCGCTACGAGCAGTACTTC.

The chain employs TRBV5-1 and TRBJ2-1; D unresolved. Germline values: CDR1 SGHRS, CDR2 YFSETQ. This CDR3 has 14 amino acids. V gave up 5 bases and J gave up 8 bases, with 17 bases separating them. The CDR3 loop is CASSETNSVYEQFF. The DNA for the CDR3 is TGCGCCAGCAGTGAAACTAATTCCGTCTATGAGCAGTTCTTC.

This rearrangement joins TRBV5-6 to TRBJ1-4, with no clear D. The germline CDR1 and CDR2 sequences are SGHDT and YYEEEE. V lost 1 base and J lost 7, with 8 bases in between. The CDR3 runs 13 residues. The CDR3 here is CASSLLLVEKLFF. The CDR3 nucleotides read TGTGCCAGCAGCTTGCTTTTAGTTGAAAAACTGTTTTTT.

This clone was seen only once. Here the CDR3 DNA reads TGCAGTGCTAGTCCCAGGGCGAATTCACCCCTCCACTTT. It specifies CSASPRANSPLHF. This chain connects TRBV20-1 to TRBJ1-6, with TRBD1 as a possible D gene (5 bases). CDR3 length: 13 amino acids. The V gene's germline CDR1 is DFQATT and CDR2 SNEGSKA (reference sequence). The V and J ends lost 3 bases and 7 bases respectively, with 10 bases between them.

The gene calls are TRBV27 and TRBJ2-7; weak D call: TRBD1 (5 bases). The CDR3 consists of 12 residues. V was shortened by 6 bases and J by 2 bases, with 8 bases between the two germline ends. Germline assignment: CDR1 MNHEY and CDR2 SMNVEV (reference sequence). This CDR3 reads CASSRVPYEQYF. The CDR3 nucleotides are TGTGCCAGCAGCAGGGTCCCCTACGAGCAGTACTTC.

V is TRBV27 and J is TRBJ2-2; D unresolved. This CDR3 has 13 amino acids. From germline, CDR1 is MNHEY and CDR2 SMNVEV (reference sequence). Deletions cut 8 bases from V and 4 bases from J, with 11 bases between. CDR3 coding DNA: TGTGCCAGCGGCATAGGGCGCACCGGGGAGCTGTTTTTT. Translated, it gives CASGIGRTGELFF.

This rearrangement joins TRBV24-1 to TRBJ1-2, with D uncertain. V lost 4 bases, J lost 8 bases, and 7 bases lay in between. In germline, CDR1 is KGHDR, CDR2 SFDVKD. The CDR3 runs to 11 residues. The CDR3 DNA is TGTGCCACCAGTGACTTTGAAGGCTACACCTTC. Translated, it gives CATSDFEGYTF.

The CDR3 nucleotides are TGTGCCAGTAGTATTCGAGGACAGGGAGGCTATGGCTACACCTTC. Its translation is CASSIRGQGGYGYTF. This chain joins TRBV19 and TRBJ1-2, with 8 bases lining up with TRBD1. This CDR3 has 15 residues. Trimming cost V 3 bases and J 4 bases; bases outside gene matches: 7. The germline CDR1 and CDR2 sequences are LNHDA and SQIVND (reference sequence).

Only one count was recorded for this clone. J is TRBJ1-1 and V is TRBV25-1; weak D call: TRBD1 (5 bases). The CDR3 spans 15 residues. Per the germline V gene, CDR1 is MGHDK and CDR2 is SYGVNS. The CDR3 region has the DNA TGTGCTTCGATCGTGATCCGGGGCGCGAGAACTGAAGCTTTCTTT. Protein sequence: CASIVIRGARTEAFF.

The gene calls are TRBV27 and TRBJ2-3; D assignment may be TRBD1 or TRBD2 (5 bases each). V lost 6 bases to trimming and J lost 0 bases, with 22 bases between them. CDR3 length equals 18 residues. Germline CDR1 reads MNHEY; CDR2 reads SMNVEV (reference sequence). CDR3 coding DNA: TGTGCCAGCAGGAGGACGTGGGGGAAGGCCACTAGCACAGATACGCAGTATTTT. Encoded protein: CASRRTWGKATSTDTQYF.

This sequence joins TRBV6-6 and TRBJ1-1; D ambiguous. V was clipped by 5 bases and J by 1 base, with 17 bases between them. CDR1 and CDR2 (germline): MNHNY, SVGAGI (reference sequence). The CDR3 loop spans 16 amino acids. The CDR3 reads CASSRGIGRGNTEAFF. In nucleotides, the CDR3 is TGTGCCAGCAGTCGGGGAATTGGGCGGGGGAACACTGAAGCTTTCTTT.

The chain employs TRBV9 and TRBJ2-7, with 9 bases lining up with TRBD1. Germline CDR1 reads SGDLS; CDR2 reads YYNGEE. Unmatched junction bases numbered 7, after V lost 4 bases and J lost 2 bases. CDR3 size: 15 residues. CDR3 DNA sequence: TGTGCCAGCAGCCCGGGGACAGGGATAGCCTACGAGCAGTACTTC. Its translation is CASSPGTGIAYEQYF.

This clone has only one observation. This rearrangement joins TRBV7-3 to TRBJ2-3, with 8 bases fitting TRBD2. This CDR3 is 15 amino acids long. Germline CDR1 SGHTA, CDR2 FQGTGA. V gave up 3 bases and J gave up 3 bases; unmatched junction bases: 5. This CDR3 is CASSFGRGETDTQYF. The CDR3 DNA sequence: TGTGCCAGCAGCTTCGGGCGGGGGGAAACAGATACGCAGTATTTT.

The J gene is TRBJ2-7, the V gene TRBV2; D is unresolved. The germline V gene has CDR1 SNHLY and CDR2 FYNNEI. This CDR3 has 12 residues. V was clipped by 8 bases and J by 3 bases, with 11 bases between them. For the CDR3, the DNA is TGTGCCAGCGGGTGGTACAGCTACGAGCAGTACTTC. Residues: CASGWYSYEQYF. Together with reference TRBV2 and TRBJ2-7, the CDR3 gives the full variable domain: EPEVTQTPSHQVTQMGQEVILRCVPISNHLYFYWYRQILGQKVEFLVSFYNNEISEKSEIFDDQFSVERPDGSNFTLKIRSTKLEDSAMYFCASGWYSYEQYFGPGTRLTVT.

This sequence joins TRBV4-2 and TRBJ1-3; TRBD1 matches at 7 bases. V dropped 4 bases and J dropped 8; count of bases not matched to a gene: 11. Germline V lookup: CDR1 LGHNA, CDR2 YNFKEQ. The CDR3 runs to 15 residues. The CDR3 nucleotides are TGTGCCAGCAGCCCACAGGACAGGCGATCCGACACCATATATTTT. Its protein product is CASSPQDRRSDTIYF.

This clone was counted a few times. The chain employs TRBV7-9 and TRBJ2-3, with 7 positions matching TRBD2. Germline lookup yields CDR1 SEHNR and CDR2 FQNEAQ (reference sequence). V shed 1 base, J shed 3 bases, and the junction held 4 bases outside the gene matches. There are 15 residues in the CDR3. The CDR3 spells CASSLVGGETDTQYF. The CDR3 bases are TGTGCCAGCAGCTTAGTGGGGGGGGAGACAGATACGCAGTATTTT.

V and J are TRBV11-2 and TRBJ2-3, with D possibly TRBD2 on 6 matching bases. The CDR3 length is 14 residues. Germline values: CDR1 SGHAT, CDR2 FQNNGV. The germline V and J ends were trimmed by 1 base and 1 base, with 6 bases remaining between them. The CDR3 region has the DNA TGTGCCAGCAGCTTAGGGGGGGGCACAGATACGCAGTATTTT. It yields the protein CASSLGGGTDTQYF.

CDR3 DNA sequence: TGTGCCATCAGTGCAGGGATGGATCAGCCCCAGCATTTT. It encodes CAISAGMDQPQHF. The chain is built from TRBV10-3 and TRBJ1-5, with a possible D match to TRBD1 (5 bases). Looked up from germline, CDR1 is ENHRY and CDR2 is SYGVKD. This CDR3 is 13 amino acids long. V was trimmed by 4 bases and J by 5 bases, leaving 9 bases between them.

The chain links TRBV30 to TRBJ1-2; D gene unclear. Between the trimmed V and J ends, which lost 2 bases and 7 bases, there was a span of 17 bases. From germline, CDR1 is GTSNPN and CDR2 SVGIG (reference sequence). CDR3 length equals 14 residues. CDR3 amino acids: CAWSPPPGYSGYTF. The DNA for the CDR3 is TGTGCCTGGAGTCCGCCCCCAGGCTACAGTGGCTACACCTTC.

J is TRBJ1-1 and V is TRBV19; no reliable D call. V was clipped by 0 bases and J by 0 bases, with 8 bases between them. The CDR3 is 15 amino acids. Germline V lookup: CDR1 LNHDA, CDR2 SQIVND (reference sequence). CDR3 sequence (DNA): TGTGCCAGTAGTATAGATCGGCTTATGAACACTGAAGCTTTCTTT. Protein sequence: CASSIDRLMNTEAFF.

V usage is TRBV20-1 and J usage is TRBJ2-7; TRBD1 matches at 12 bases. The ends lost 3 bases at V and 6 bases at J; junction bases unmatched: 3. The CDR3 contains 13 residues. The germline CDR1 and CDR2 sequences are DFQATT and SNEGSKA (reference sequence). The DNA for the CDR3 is TGCAGTGCTAGTCGGGACAGGGGGCTCGAGCAGTACTTC. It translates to CSASRDRGLEQYF.

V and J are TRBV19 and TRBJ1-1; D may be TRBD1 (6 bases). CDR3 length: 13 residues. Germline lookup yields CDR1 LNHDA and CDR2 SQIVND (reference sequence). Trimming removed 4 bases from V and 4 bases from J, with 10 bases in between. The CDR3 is CASSSGGITEAFF. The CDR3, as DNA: TGTGCCAGTAGTAGCGGGGGCATCACTGAAGCTTTCTTT.

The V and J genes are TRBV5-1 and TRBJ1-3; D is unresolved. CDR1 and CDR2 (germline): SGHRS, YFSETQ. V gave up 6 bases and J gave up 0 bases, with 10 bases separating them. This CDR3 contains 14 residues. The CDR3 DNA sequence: TGCGCCAGCACCTTTGGCAGCTCTGGAAACACCATATATTTT. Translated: CASTFGSSGNTIYF.

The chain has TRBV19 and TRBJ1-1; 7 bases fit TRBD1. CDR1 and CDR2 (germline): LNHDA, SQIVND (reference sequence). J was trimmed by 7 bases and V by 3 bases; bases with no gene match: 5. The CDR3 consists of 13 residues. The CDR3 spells CASSMGRGSEAFF. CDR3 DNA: TGTGCCAGTAGTATGGGCAGGGGGAGTGAAGCTTTCTTT.

CDR3 sequence: CASSPRTGVGNEQFF. The CDR3 DNA reads TGTGCCAGCAGCCCGAGGACAGGGGTGGGCAATGAGCAGTTCTTC. The rearrangement links TRBV3-1 (or the pseudogene TRBV3-2) to TRBJ2-1, with TRBD1 matching over 9 bases. Germline CDR1 is LGHDT and CDR2 is YNNKEL (reference sequence). This CDR3 is 15 amino acids long. The ends lost 4 bases at V and 6 bases at J; junction bases unmatched: 7.

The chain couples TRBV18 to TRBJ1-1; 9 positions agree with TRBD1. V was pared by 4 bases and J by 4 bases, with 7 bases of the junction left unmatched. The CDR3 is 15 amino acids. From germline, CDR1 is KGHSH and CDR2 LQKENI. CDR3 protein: CASSLDTGGGTEAFF. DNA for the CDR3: TGTGCCAGCTCACTAGATACAGGGGGCGGCACTGAAGCTTTCTTT.

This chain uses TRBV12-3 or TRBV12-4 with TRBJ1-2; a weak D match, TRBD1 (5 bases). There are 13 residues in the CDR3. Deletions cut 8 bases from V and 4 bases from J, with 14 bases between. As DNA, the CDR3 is TGTGCCAGCGTCCGGGGTGGGGCCTATGGCTACACCTTC. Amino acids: CASVRGGAYGYTF.